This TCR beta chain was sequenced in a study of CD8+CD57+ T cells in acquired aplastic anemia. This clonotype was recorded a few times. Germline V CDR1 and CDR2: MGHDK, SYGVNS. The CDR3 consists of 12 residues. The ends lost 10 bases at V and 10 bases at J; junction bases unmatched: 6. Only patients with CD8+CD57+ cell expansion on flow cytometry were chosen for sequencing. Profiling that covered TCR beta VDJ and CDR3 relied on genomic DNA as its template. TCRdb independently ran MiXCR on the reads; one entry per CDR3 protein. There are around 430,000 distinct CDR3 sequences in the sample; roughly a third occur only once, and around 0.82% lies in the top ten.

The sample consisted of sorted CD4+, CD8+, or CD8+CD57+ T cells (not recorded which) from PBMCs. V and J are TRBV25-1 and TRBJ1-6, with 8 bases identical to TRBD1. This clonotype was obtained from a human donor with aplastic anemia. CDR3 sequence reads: CAIQGARSPLHF. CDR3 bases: TGTGCCATTCAGGGGGCGCGATCACCCCTCCACTTT.